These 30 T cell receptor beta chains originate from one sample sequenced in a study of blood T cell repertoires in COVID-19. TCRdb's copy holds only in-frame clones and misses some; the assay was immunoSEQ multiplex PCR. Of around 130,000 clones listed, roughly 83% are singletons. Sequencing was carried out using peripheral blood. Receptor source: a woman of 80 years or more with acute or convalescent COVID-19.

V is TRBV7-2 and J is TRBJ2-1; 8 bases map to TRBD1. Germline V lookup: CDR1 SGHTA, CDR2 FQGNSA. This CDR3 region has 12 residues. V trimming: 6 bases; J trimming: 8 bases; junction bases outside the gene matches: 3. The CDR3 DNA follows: TGTGCCAGCAGGGCAGGGGGCGATGAGCAGTTCTTC. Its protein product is CASRAGGDEQFF.

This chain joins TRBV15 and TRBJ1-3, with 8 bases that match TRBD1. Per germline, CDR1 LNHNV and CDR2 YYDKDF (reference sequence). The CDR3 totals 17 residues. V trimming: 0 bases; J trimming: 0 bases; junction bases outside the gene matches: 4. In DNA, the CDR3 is TGTGCCACCAGCAGAGAAGGACAGGGCGGCTCTGGAAACACCATATATTTT. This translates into CATSREGQGGSGNTIYF.

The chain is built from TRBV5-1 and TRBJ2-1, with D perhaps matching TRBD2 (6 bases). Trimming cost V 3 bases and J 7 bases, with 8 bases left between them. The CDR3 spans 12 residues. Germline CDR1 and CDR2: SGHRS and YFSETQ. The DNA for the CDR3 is TGCGCCAGCAGCTCCAGCGGGAATGAGCAGTTCTTC. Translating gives CASSSSGNEQFF.

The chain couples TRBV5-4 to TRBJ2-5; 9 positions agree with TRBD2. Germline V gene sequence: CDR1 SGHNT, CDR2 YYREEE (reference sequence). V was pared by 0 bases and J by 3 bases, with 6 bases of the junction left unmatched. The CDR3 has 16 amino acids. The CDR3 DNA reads TGTGCCAGCAGCTTGGCGGATAGCGGGGGTAAAGAGACCCAGTACTTC. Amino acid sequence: CASSLADSGGKETQYF.

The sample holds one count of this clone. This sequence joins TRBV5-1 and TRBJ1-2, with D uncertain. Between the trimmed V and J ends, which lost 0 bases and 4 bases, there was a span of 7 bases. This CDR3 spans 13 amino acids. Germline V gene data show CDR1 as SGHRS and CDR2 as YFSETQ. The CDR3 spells CASSLEIGYGYTF. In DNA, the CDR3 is TGCGCCAGCAGCTTGGAAATCGGCTATGGCTACACCTTC.

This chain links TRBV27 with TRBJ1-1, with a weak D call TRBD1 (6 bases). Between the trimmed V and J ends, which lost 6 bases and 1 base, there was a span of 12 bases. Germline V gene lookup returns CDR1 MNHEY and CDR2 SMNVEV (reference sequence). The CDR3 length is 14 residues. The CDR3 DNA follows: TGTGCCAGCAGCCCTCCACAGGGGAACACTGAAGCTTTCTTT. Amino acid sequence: CASSPPQGNTEAFF.

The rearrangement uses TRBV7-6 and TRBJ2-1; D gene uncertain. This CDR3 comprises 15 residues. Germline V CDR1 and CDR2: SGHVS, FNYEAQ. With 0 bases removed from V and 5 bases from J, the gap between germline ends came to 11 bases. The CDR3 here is CASSLASVQNNEQFF. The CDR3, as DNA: TGTGCCAGCAGCTTAGCGTCAGTTCAAAACAATGAGCAGTTCTTC.

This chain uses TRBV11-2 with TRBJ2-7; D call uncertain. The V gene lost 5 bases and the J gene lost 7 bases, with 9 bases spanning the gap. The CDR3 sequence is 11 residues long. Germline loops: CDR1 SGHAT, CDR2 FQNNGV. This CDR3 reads CASSTRLEQYF. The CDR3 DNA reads TGTGCCAGCAGCACCCGGTTGGAGCAGTACTTC.

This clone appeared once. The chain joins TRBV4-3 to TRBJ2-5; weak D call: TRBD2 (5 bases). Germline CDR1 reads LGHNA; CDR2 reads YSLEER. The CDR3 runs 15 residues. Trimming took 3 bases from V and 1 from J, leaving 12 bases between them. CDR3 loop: CASSHELGPQETQYF. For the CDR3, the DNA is TGCGCCAGCAGCCATGAACTAGGTCCCCAAGAGACCCAGTACTTC.

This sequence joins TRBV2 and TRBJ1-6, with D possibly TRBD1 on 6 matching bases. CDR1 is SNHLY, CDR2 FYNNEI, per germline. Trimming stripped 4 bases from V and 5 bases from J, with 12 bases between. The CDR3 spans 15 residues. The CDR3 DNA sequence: TGTGCCAGCAGTGTGGGCAGGGGAGATAATTCACCCCTCCACTTT. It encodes CASSVGRGDNSPLHF.

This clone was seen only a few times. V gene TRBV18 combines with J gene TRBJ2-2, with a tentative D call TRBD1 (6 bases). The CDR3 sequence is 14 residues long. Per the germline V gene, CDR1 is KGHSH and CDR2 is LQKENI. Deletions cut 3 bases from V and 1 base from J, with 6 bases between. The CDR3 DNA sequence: TGTGCCAGCTCACCGGACAGGAACACCGGGGAGCTGTTTTTT. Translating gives CASSPDRNTGELFF. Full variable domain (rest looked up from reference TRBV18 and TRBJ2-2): NAGVMQNPRHLVRRRGQEARLRCSPMKGHSHVYWYRQLPEEGLKFMVYLQKENIIDESGMPKERFSAEFPKEGPSILRIQQVVRGDSAAYFCASSPDRNTGELFFGEGSRLTVL.

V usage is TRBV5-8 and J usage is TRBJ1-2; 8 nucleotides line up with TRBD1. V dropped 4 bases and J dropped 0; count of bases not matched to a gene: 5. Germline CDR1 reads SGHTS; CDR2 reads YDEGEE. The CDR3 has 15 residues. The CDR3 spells CASSPWTGPNYGYTF. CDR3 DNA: TGTGCCAGCAGCCCCTGGACAGGGCCTAACTATGGCTACACCTTC.

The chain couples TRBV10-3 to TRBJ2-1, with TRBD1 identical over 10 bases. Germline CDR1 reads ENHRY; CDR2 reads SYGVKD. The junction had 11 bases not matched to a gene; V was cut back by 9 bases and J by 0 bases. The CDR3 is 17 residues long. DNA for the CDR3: TGTGCCATGTCGACAGGGGGCGTGAAGGGCTCCTACAATGAGCAGTTCTTC. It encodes CAMSTGGVKGSYNEQFF.

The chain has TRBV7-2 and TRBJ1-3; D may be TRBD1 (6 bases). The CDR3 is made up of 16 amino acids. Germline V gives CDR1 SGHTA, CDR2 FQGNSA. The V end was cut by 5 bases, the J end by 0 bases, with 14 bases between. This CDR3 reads CASSPRTVASGNTIYF. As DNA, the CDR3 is TGTGCCAGCAGCCCCAGGACAGTTGCCTCTGGAAACACCATATATTTT.

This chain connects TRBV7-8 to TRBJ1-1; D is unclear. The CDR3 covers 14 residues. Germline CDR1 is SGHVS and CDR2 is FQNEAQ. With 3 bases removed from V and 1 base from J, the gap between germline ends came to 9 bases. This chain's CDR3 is CASSFLPENTEAFF. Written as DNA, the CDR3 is TGTGCCAGCAGCTTTTTACCAGAGAACACTGAAGCTTTCTTT.

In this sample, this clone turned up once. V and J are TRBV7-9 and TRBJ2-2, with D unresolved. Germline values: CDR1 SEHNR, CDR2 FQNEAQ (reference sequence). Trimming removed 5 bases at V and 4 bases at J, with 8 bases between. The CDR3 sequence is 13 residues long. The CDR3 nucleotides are TGTGCCAGCAGCCCAGACACCACCGGGGAGCTGTTTTTT. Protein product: CASSPDTTGELFF. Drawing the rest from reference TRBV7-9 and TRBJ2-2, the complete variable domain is DTGVSQNPRHKITKRGQNVTFRCDPISEHNRLYWYRQTLGQGPEFLTYFQNEAQLEKSRLLSDRFSAERPKGSFSTLEIQRTEQGDSAMYLCASSPDTTGELFFGEGSRLTVL.

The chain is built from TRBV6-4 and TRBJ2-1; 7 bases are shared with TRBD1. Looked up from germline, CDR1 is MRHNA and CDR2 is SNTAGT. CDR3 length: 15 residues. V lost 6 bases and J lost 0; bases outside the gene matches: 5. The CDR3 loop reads CASSETGSSYNEQFF. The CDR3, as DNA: TGTGCCAGCAGCGAGACAGGGAGCTCCTACAATGAGCAGTTCTTC.

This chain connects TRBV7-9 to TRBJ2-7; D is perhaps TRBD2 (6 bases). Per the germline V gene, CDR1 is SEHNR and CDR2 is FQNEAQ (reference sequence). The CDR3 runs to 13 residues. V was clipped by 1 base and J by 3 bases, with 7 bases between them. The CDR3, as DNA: TGTGCCAGCAGCTTAGATAGCGGCTACGAGCAGTACTTC. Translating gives CASSLDSGYEQYF.

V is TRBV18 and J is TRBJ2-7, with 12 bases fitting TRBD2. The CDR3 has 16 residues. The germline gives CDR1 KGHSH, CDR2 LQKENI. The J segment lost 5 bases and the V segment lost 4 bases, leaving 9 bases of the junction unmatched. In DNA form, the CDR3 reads TGTGCCAGCTCACGAAGGACTAGCGGGAATATCCACGAGCAGTACTTC. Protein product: CASSRRTSGNIHEQYF.

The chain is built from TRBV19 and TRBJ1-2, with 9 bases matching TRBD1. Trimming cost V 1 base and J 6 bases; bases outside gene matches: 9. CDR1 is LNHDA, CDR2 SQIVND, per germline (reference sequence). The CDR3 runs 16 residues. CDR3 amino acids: CASSIVTGQGWNGYTF. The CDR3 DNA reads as TGTGCCAGTAGTATAGTAACGGGACAGGGTTGGAATGGCTACACCTTC.

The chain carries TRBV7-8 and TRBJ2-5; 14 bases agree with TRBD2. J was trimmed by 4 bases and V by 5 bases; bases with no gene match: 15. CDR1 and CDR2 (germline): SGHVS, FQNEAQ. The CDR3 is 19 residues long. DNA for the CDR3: TGTGCCAGCAGCGGCCCGAACAGACTAGCGGGGGGGAAGGGAGAGACCCAGTACTTC. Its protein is CASSGPNRLAGGKGETQYF. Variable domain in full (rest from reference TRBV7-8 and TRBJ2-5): GAGVSQSPRYKVAKRGQDVALRCDPISGHVSLFWYQQALGQGPEFLTYFQNEAQLDKSGLPSDRFFAERPEGSVSTLKIQRTQQEDSAVYLCASSGPNRLAGGKGETQYFGPGTRLLVL.

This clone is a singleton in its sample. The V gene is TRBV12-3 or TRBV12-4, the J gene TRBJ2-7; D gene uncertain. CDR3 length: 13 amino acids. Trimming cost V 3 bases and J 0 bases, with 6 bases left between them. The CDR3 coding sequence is TGTGCCAGCAGTTTCAGTTACTCCTACGAGCAGTACTTC. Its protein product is CASSFSYSYEQYF.

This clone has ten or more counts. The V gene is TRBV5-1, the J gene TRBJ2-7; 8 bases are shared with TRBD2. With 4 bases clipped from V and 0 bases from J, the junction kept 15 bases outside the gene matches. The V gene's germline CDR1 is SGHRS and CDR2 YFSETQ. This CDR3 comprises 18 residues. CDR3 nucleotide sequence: TGCGCCAGCAGCCCCGGGGTAGCGGGGATTATAAGCTCCTACGAGCAGTACTTC. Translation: CASSPGVAGIISSYEQYF.

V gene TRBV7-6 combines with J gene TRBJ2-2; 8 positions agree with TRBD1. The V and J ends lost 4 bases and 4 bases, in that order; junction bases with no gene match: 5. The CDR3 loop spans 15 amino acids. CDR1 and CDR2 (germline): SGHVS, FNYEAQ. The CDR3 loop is CASSSRTGRTGELFF. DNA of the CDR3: TGTGCCAGCAGCTCCCGGACAGGGCGCACCGGGGAGCTGTTTTTT.

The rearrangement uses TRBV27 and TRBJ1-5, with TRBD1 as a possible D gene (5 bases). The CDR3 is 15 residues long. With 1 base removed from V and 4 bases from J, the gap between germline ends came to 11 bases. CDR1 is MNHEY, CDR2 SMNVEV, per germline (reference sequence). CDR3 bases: TGTGCCAGCAGTTTATTGGGGGGTGGAAATCAGCCCCAGCATTTT. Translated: CASSLLGGGNQPQHF.

CDR3 amino acids: CAWSAGLAGIETQYF. The CDR3 DNA sequence: TGTGCCTGGAGTGCGGGACTAGCGGGGATCGAGACCCAGTACTTC. The gene calls are TRBV30 and TRBJ2-5; 13 positions match TRBD2. Germline lookup yields CDR1 GTSNPN and CDR2 SVGIG (reference sequence). Germline trimming cut 1 base from V and 5 bases from J; bases unmatched to any gene: 4. The CDR3 contains 15 residues.

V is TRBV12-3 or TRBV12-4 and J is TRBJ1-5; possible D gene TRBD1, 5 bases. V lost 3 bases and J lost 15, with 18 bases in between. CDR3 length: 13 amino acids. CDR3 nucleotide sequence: TGTGCCAGCAGTTTGTCAGGGCGTCTTACACGGCATTTT. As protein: CASSLSGRLTRHF.

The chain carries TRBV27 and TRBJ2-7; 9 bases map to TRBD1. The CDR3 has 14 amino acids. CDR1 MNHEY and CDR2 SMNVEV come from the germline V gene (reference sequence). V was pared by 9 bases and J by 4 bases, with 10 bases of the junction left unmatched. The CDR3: CASRRGTGRYEQYF. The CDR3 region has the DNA TGTGCCAGTCGTCGGGGGACAGGGCGATACGAGCAGTACTTC.

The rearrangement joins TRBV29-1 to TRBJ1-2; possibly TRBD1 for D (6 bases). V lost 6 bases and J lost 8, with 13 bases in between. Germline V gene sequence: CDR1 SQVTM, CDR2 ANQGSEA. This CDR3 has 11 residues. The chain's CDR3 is CSVGQFGGYTF. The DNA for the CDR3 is TGCAGCGTCGGACAGTTTGGGGGCTACACCTTC.

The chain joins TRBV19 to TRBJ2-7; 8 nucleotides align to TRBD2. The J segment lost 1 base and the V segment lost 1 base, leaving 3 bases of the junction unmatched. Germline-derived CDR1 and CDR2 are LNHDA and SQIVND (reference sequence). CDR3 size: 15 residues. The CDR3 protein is CASSIVSGGSYEQYF. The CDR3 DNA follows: TGTGCCAGTAGTATAGTAAGCGGGGGATCCTACGAGCAGTACTTC.